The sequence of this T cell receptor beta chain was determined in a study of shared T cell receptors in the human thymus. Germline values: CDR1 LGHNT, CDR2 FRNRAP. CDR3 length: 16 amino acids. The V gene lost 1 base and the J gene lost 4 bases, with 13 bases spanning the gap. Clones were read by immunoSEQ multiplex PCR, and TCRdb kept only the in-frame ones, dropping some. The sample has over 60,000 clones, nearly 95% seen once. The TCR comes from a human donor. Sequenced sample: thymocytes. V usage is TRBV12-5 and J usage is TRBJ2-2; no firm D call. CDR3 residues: CASGLGSSGATGELFF. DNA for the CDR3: TGTGCTAGTGGTTTGGGTTCGTCAGGCGCCACCGGGGAGCTGTTTTTT. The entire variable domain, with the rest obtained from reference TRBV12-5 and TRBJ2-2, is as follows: DARVTQTPRHKVTEMGQEVTMRCQPILGHNTVFWYRQTMMQGLELLAYFRNRAPLDDSGMPKDRFSAEMPDATLATLKIQPSEPRDSAVYFCASGLGSSGATGELFFGEGSRLTVL.